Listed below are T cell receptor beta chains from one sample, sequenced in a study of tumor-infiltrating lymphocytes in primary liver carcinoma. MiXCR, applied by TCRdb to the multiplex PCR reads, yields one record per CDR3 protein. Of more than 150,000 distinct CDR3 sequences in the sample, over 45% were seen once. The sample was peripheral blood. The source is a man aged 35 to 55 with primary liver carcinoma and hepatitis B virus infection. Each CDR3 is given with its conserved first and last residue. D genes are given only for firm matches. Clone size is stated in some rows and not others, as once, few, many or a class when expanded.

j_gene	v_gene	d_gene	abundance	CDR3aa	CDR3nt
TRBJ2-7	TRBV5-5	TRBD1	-	CASSGGQVTYEQYF	TGTGCCAGCAGCGGGGGACAGGTGACCTACGAGCAGTACTTC
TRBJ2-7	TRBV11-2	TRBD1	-	CASSPRTGVTSVEQYF	TGTGCCAGCAGCCCCAGGACAGGGGTGACGTCGGTCGAGCAGTACTTC
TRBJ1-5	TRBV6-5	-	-	CASSHREGQPQHF	TGTGCCAGCAGTCATCGGGAGGGTCAGCCCCAGCATTTT
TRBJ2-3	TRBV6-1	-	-	CASSEPASETYSTDTQYF	TGTGCCAGCAGTGAACCAGCTAGTGAGACGTATAGCACAGATACGCAGTATTTT
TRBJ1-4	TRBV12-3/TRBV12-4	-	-	CAISPGWDEKLFF	TGTGCCATCAGTCCGGGGTGGGATGAAAAACTGTTTTTT
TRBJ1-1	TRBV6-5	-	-	CASSSSMYMNTEAFF	TGTGCCAGCAGTTCCTCCATGTATATGAACACTGAAGCTTTCTTT
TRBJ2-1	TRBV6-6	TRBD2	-	CASQGTSGKGSYNEQFF	TGTGCCAGCCAAGGGACTAGCGGGAAGGGTTCCTACAATGAGCAGTTCTTC
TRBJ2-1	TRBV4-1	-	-	CASSQEETTRNERFF	TGCGCCAGCAGCCAAGAGGAGACTACCAGGAATGAGCGGTTCTTC
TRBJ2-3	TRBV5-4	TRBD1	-	CASSAQGASDTQYF	TGTGCCAGCAGCGCACAGGGGGCTTCAGATACGCAGTATTTT
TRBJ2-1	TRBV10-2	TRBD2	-	CASTTSVSYNEQFF	TGCGCCAGTACGACTAGCGTGTCCTACAATGAGCAGTTCTTC
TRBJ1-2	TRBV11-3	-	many	CASSQFTGSGYTF	TGTGCCAGCAGCCAATTTACAGGATCTGGCTACACCTTC
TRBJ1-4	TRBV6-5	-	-	CASSYRARGSMPEALFF	TGTGCCAGCAGTTACAGAGCCAGGGGCTCTATGCCCGAAGCACTGTTTTTT
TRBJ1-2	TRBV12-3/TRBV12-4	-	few	CASVRRGDGYTF	TGTGCCAGCGTCCGGAGGGGTGATGGCTACACCTTC
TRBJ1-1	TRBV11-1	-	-	CASSSEGLAIF	TGTGCCAGCAGCTCCGAGGGGCTGGCTATCTTT
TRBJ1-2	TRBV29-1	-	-	CSARDGNYGYTF	TGCAGCGCCCGGGACGGGAACTATGGCTACACCTTC
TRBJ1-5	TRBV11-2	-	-	CASSLAPPGNNQPRHF	TGTGCCAGCAGCTTAGCCCCTCCGGGGAACAATCAGCCCCGGCATTTT
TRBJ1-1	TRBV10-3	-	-	CAISGGTRKSAEAFF	TGTGCCATCAGTGGCGGGACAAGGAAGAGCGCTGAAGCTTTCTTT
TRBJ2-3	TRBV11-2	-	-	CASSFLLEGITDAQYF	TGTGCCAGCAGCTTCCTATTAGAGGGGATCACAGATGCGCAGTATTTT
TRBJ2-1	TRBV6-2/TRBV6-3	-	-	CTSRASGVAYNEQFF	TGTACCAGCAGAGCATCCGGCGTCGCCTACAATGAGCAGTTCTTC
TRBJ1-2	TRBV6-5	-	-	CASSYAFDSHYGYTF	TGTGCCAGCAGTTACGCCTTTGACAGCCACTATGGCTACACCTTC
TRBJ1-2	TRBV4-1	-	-	CASSQDRANYGYTF	TGCGCCAGCAGCCAAGATAGGGCGAACTATGGCTACACTTTC
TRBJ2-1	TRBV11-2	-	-	CACSARGTPYNEQFF	TGTGCCTGCAGCGCTAGGGGGACCCCCTACAATGAGCAGTTCTTC
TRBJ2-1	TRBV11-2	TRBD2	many	CASSLSAGGGVNEQFF	TGTGCCAGCAGCTTATCGGCTGGGGGGGGGGTCAATGAGCAGTTCTTC
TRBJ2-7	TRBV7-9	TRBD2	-	CVSSLAGYEQYF	TGTGTCAGCAGCTTAGCGGGCTACGAGCAATACTTC
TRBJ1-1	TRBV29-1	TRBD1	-	CSVRTGGNTKAFF	TGCAGCGTGAGGACAGGGGGGAACACTAAAGCTTTCTTT
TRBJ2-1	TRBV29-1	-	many	CSVLDGSGEQFF	TGCAGCGTTCTCGACGGATCGGGTGAGCAGTTCTTC
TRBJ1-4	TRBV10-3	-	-	CAISLDAGEKLFF	TGTGCCATCAGTCTTGATGCCGGAGAAAAACTGTTTTTT
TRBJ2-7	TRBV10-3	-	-	CAISEGSGSVSYEQYF	TGTGCCATCAGTGAGGGCTCGGGTAGCGTGTCCTACGAGCAGTACTTC
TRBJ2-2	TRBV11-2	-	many	CASSLGVRGTGELFF	TGTGCCAGCAGCTTAGGGGTGAGGGGTACCGGGGAGCTGTTTTTT
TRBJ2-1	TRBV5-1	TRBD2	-	CASSLTSGSYNEQFF	TGCGCCAGCAGCTTGACTAGCGGGAGCTACAATGAGCAGTTCTTC